A selection of T cell receptor beta chains follows, all from one sample in a study of Ad26.COV2.S vaccination and SARS-CoV-2 variants. The table came from immunoSEQ multiplex PCR; TCRdb's copy has only in-frame clones and leaves some out. This table holds around 300,000 clones, 90% found once. The source material was peripheral blood, sampled in a trial of Ad26.COV2.S vaccine versus placebo. The receptors come from a person aged 18 to 65 who received the Ad26.COV2.S COVID-19 vaccine or a placebo. Each CDR3 is given with its conserved first and last residue. The order of the fields is D gene, J gene, V gene, clone size, CDR3 protein, CDR3 DNA. A D gene is named only where the DNA matches it firmly. Not every row has a clone size; where given, it reads once, few, many or a size class.

D: .; J: TRBJ1-2; V: TRBV15; size: .; CDR3: CATSRQAQGTGYTF; DNA: TGTGCCACCAGCAGACAAGCGCAGGGGACTGGCTACACCTTC
D: .; J: TRBJ2-3; V: TRBV13; size: .; CDR3: CASSLAPGPMDYTDTQYF; DNA: TGTGCCAGCAGCTTAGCCCCCGGACCGATGGACTACACAGATACGCAGTATTTT
D: .; J: TRBJ1-2; V: TRBV19; size: .; CDR3: CASSTGVGSSTRGGYTF; DNA: TGTGCCAGTAGTACGGGGGTTGGATCGAGTACGCGCGGGGGCTACACCTTC
D: .; J: TRBJ2-1; V: TRBV5-4; size: .; CDR3: CASSLPSLGSEQFF; DNA: TGTGCCAGCAGCTTGCCATCCCTGGGAAGTGAGCAGTTCTTC
D: .; J: TRBJ2-2; V: TRBV29-1; size: .; CDR3: CSVEAGSRPGELFF; DNA: TGCAGCGTTGAGGCAGGGAGTCGCCCAGGGGAGCTGTTTTTT
D: .; J: TRBJ2-2; V: TRBV4-3; size: .; CDR3: CASSQDQGENTGELFF; DNA: TGCGCCAGCAGCCAAGATCAAGGGGAGAACACCGGGGAGCTGTTTTTT
D: .; J: TRBJ2-5; V: TRBV18; size: .; CDR3: CASSPSYQETQYF; DNA: TGTGCCAGCTCACCTTCGTACCAAGAGACCCAGTACTTC
D: .; J: TRBJ2-7; V: TRBV7-7; size: .; CDR3: CASSLDRNYEQYF; DNA: TGTGCCAGCAGCTTAGATCGCAACTACGAGCAGTACTTC
D: .; J: TRBJ1-1; V: TRBV18; size: .; CDR3: CASSPADGGTEAFF; DNA: TGTGCCAGCTCACCAGCGGACGGCGGGACTGAAGCTTTCTTT
D: .; J: TRBJ1-3; V: TRBV7-2; size: once; CDR3: CASNPHTGRSGNTIYF; DNA: TGTGCCAGCAACCCCCATACCGGGAGAAGCGGAAACACCATATATTTT
D: .; J: TRBJ1-2; V: TRBV6-6; size: .; CDR3: CASSYRGTYGYTF; DNA: TGTGCCAGCAGTTACAGGGGAACGTACGGCTACACCTTC
D: TRBD1; J: TRBJ1-3; V: TRBV9; size: .; CDR3: CASSDRQGGSGNTIYF; DNA: TGTGCCAGCAGCGACCGACAGGGCGGCTCTGGAAACACCATATATTTT
D: TRBD1; J: TRBJ1-4; V: TRBV19; size: .; CDR3: CASRQGATNEKLFF; DNA: TGTGCCAGTAGACAGGGGGCAACTAATGAAAAACTGTTTTTT
D: .; J: TRBJ2-5; V: TRBV4-1; size: .; CDR3: CASSQLAPPPETQYF; DNA: TGCGCCAGCAGCCAATTGGCACCCCCCCCAGAGACCCAGTACTTC
D: .; J: TRBJ2-3; V: TRBV19; size: .; CDR3: CASSMSGTDTQYF; DNA: TGTGCCAGTAGTATGAGCGGCACAGATACGCAGTATTTT
D: .; J: TRBJ2-7; V: TRBV7-9; size: .; CDR3: CASSLAGRGLYEQYF; DNA: TGTGCCAGCAGCTTAGCGGGCCGAGGGCTATACGAGCAGTACTTC
D: .; J: TRBJ1-1; V: TRBV19; size: .; CDR3: CASSIAANTEAFF; DNA: TGTGCCAGTAGTATTGCTGCGAACACTGAAGCTTTCTTT
D: TRBD2; J: TRBJ2-3; V: TRBV14; size: .; CDR3: CASSQDAGGPTDTQYF; DNA: TGTGCCAGCAGCCAAGATGCGGGGGGGCCCACAGATACGCAGTATTTT
D: .; J: TRBJ1-2; V: TRBV4-3; size: .; CDR3: CASSQDRGLGQSYTF; DNA: TGCGCCAGCAGCCAAGATCGAGGCCTAGGGCAAAGCTACACCTTC
D: TRBD1; J: TRBJ1-5; V: TRBV7-9; size: .; CDR3: CASSLDGQGGQPQHF; DNA: TGTGCCAGCAGCTTAGACGGACAGGGAGGCCAGCCCCAGCATTTT
D: .; J: TRBJ1-4; V: TRBV28; size: .; CDR3: CASSPQTTNEKLFF; DNA: TGTGCCAGCAGCCCCCAGACCACTAATGAAAAACTGTTTTTT
D: TRBD2; J: TRBJ2-1; V: TRBV9; size: .; CDR3: CASSSGLAGNNEQFF; DNA: TGTGCCAGCAGCTCTGGACTAGCGGGGAACAATGAGCAGTTCTTC
D: .; J: TRBJ2-6; V: TRBV10-2; size: .; CDR3: CASSEWKGDLNSGANVLTF; DNA: TGCGCCAGCAGTGAATGGAAAGGGGACCTAAACTCTGGGGCCAACGTCCTGACTTTC
D: .; J: TRBJ1-2; V: TRBV7-6; size: .; CDR3: CASSLNLEGGEYYGYTF; DNA: TGTGCCAGCAGCTTAAATTTAGAGGGGGGCGAGTACTATGGCTACACCTTC
D: .; J: TRBJ2-3; V: TRBV5-4; size: .; CDR3: CASSLAPGATDTQYF; DNA: TGTGCCAGCAGCTTAGCCCCGGGGGCGACAGATACGCAGTATTTT
D: TRBD1; J: TRBJ1-2; V: TRBV7-8; size: .; CDR3: CASSLKGTGDGYTF; DNA: TGTGCCAGCAGCTTAAAAGGGACAGGGGATGGCTACACCTTC
D: .; J: TRBJ2-1; V: TRBV6-5; size: .; CDR3: CASSSPGSNEQFF; DNA: TGTGCCAGCAGTTCACCAGGGAGCAATGAGCAGTTCTTC
D: .; J: TRBJ1-2; V: TRBV10-3; size: .; CDR3: CAISEEGPNYGYTF; DNA: TGTGCCATCAGTGAGGAAGGCCCCAACTATGGCTACACCTTC
D: .; J: TRBJ1-1; V: TRBV28; size: .; CDR3: CASRIKGSEAFF; DNA: TGTGCCAGCAGGATTAAAGGTAGTGAAGCTTTCTTT
D: TRBD1; J: TRBJ1-3; V: TRBV15; size: once; CDR3: CATSRDREVHTIYF; DNA: TGTGCCACCAGCAGGGACAGGGAAGTTCACACCATATATTTT
D: .; J: TRBJ1-3; V: TRBV4-1; size: .; CDR3: CASSQDIRSGNTIYF; DNA: TGCGCCAGCAGCCAAGATATAAGGTCCGGAAACACCATATATTTT
D: .; J: TRBJ2-1; V: TRBV2; size: .; CDR3: CASSERDRSFNEQFF; DNA: TGTGCCAGCAGTGAGCGGGACCGATCCTTCAATGAGCAGTTCTTC
D: TRBD2; J: TRBJ2-3; V: TRBV9; size: .; CDR3: CASSRGLAGVTDTQYF; DNA: TGTGCCAGCAGCCGGGGACTAGCGGGGGTCACAGATACGCAGTATTTT
D: .; J: TRBJ1-1; V: TRBV19; size: .; CDR3: CASSFASPGNTEAFF; DNA: TGTGCCAGTAGTTTCGCCTCCCCGGGCAACACTGAAGCTTTCTTT
D: .; J: TRBJ1-2; V: TRBV7-2; size: .; CDR3: CASSPGPAATFNYGYTF; DNA: TGTGCCAGCAGCCCCGGGCCGGCGGCAACCTTTAACTATGGCTACACCTTC
D: .; J: TRBJ2-3; V: TRBV6-6; size: .; CDR3: CASSSPQGSHTDTQYF; DNA: TGTGCCAGCAGTTCCCCCCAGGGGTCTCACACAGATACGCAGTATTTT
D: TRBD1; J: TRBJ1-1; V: TRBV19; size: .; CDR3: CASSTGDSVNTEAFF; DNA: TGTGCCAGTAGTACGGGGGACAGTGTGAACACTGAAGCTTTCTTT
D: TRBD1; J: TRBJ1-1; V: TRBV10-3; size: .; CDR3: CAISETRQGPNTEAFF; DNA: TGTGCCATCAGTGAGACGCGACAGGGCCCGAACACTGAAGCTTTCTTT
D: .; J: TRBJ1-1; V: TRBV7-2; size: .; CDR3: CASSLMGGSPSTEAFF; DNA: TGTGCCAGCAGCTTAATGGGGGGCTCTCCTTCCACTGAAGCTTTCTTT
D: TRBD1; J: TRBJ1-4; V: TRBV18; size: .; CDR3: CASSPSRDRYLTGEKLFF; DNA: TGTGCCAGCTCACCAAGCCGGGACAGGTACCTAACTGGTGAAAAACTGTTTTTT
D: .; J: TRBJ2-1; V: TRBV7-8; size: .; CDR3: CASSLVLGPLSYNEQFF; DNA: TGTGCCAGCAGCTTAGTACTTGGTCCCCTCTCCTACAATGAGCAGTTCTTC
D: .; J: TRBJ1-2; V: TRBV19; size: once; CDR3: CASSIGGADGYTF; DNA: TGTGCCAGTAGTATCGGGGGGGCAGATGGCTACACCTTC
D: .; J: TRBJ1-5; V: TRBV6-1; size: .; CDR3: CASSEARGQLNQPQHF; DNA: TGTGCCAGCAGTGAAGCACGGGGGCAGCTGAATCAGCCCCAGCATTTT
D: .; J: TRBJ1-3; V: TRBV12-3/TRBV12-4; size: .; CDR3: CASSLVGNTIYF; DNA: TGTGCCAGCAGTTTAGTCGGAAACACCATATATTTT
D: .; J: TRBJ1-3; V: TRBV5-1; size: .; CDR3: CASSPLSGTSGNTIYF; DNA: TGCGCCAGCAGCCCTCTATCCGGGACATCTGGAAACACCATATATTTT
D: .; J: TRBJ1-1; V: TRBV18; size: .; CDR3: CASSPDRLNTEAFF; DNA: TGTGCCAGCTCCCCGGACAGACTGAACACTGAAGCTTTCTTT
D: .; J: TRBJ1-2; V: TRBV27; size: .; CDR3: CASSLTGLNYGYTF; DNA: TGTGCCAGCAGCTTGACAGGACTTAACTATGGCTACACCTTC
D: .; J: TRBJ2-2; V: TRBV2; size: .; CDR3: CAREAGANTGELFF; DNA: TGTGCCAGAGAAGCAGGGGCGAACACCGGGGAGCTGTTTTTT
D: .; J: TRBJ2-4; V: TRBV28; size: .; CDR3: CASSLGSRNIQYF; DNA: TGTGCCAGCAGTTTAGGTAGCAGGAACATTCAGTACTTC
D: .; J: TRBJ2-3; V: TRBV7-2; size: .; CDR3: CASRQGGTDTQYF; DNA: TGTGCCAGCAGGCAGGGCGGCACAGATACGCAGTATTTT
D: TRBD1; J: TRBJ1-1; V: TRBV24-1; size: .; CDR3: CATSDSQQGAARGRAEAFF; DNA: TGTGCCACCAGTGATTCCCAACAGGGGGCGGCTCGGGGTCGGGCTGAAGCTTTCTTT
D: .; J: TRBJ2-2; V: TRBV4-2; size: .; CDR3: CASSQGGGTSGELFF; DNA: TGTGCCAGCAGCCAAGGCGGAGGGACGAGCGGGGAGCTGTTTTTT
D: TRBD1; J: TRBJ1-1; V: TRBV13; size: .; CDR3: CASSATGGGNTEAFF; DNA: TGTGCCAGCAGCGCCACAGGGGGTGGCAACACTGAAGCTTTCTTT